This TCR beta chain is drawn from a study of blood T cell repertoires in COVID-19. This CDR3 is 14 amino acids long. The ends were cut back, 2 bases at V and 4 bases at J, with 12 bases in the middle. Germline V gene lookup returns CDR1 SGHNT and CDR2 YYREEE (reference sequence). Authors' processing steps: Amplification of reference gene primers was used by the study to estimate nucleated cell counts. Only in-frame clones appear in the TCRdb table, and some are missing; sequencing was by immunoSEQ multiplex PCR. D and trimming were read from the DNA, whereas the V and J calls and clone size are those reported in that table. The repertoire holds approximately 350,000 clones, with 80% to 90% as singletons.

Input material: peripheral blood. The receptor was isolated from a woman younger than 45 with COVID-19, enrolled during active disease. The chain recombines TRBV5-4 with TRBJ1-2; D not certain. The CDR3 DNA sequence: TGTGCCAGCAGCTTTGTCGGCGGCGGCTATGGCTACACCTTC. It specifies CASSFVGGGYGYTF. The whole variable domain, remainder taken from reference TRBV5-4 and TRBJ1-2, is ETGVTQSPTHLIKTRGQQVTLRCSSQSGHNTVSWYQQALGQGPQFIFQYYREEENGRGNFPPRFSGLQFPNYSSELNVNALELDDSALYLCASSFVGGGYGYTFGSGTRLTVV.